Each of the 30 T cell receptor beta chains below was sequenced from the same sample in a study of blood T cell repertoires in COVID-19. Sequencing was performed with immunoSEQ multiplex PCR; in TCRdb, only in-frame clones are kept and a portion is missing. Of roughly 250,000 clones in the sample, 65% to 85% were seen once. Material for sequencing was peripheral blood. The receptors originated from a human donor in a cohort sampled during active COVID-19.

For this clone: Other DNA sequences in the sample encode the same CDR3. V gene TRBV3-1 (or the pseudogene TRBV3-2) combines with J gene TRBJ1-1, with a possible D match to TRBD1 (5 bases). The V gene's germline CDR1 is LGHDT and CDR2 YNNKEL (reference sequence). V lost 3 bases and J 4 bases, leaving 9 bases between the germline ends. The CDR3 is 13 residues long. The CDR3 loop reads CASSQGQGTEAFF. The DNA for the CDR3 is TGTGCCAGCAGCCAGGGGCAGGGCACTGAAGCTTTCTTT.

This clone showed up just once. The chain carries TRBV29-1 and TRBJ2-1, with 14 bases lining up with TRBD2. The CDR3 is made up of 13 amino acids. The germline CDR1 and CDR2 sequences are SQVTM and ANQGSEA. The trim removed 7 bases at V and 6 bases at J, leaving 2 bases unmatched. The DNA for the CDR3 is TGCAGCGGGGGACTAGCGGGAGTCAATGAGCAGTTCTTC. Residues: CSGGLAGVNEQFF.

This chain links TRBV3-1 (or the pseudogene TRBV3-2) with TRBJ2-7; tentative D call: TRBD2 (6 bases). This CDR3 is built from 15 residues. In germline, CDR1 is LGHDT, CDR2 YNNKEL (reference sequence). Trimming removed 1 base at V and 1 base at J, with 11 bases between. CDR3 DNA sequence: TGTGCCAGCAGCCAAGGGGTTAGCGGTTCCTACGAGCAGTACTTC. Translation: CASSQGVSGSYEQYF.

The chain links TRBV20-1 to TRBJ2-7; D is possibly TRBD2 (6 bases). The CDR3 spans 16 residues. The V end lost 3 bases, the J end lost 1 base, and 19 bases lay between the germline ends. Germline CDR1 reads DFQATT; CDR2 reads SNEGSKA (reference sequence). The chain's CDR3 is CSASGSAGPISYEQYF. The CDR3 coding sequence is TGCAGTGCTAGTGGGTCAGCGGGCCCCATATCCTACGAGCAGTACTTC.

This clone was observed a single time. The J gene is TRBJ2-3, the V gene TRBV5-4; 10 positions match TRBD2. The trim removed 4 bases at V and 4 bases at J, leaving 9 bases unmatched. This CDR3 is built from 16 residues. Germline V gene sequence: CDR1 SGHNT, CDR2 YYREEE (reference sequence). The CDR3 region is CASSLRASGRADTQYF. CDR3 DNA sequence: TGTGCCAGCAGCCTGCGGGCTAGCGGGAGAGCAGATACGCAGTATTTT.

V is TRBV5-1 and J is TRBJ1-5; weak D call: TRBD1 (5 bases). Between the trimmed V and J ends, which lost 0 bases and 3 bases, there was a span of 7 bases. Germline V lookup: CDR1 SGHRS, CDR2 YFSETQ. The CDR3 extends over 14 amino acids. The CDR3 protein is CASSLGQINQPQHF. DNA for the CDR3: TGCGCCAGCAGCTTGGGACAGATCAATCAGCCCCAGCATTTT.

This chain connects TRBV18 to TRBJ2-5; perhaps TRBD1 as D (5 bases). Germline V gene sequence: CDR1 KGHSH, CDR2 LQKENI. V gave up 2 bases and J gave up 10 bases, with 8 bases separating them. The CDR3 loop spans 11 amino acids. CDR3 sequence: CASSPGQGQYF. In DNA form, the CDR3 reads TGTGCCAGCTCACCAGGCCAGGGCCAGTACTTC.

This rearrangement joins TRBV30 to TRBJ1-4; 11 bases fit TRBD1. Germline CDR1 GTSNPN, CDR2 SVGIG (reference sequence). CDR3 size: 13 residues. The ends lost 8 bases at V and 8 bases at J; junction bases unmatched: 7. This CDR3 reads CAGQGAIGEKLFF. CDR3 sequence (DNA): TGTGCCGGACAGGGGGCGATTGGGGAAAAACTGTTTTTT.

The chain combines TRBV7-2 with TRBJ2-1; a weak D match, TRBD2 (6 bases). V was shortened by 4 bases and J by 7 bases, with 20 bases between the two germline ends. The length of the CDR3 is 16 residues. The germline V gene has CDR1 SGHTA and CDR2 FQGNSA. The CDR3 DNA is TGTGCCAGCAGCTCAACCACCACAGGACGGGGGAATGAGCAGTTCTTC. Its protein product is CASSSTTTGRGNEQFF. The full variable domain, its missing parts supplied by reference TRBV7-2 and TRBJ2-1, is GAGVSQSPSNKVTEKGKDVELRCDPISGHTALYWYRQSLGQGLEFLIYFQGNSAPDKSGLPSDRFSAERTGGSVSTLTIQRTQQEDSAVYLCASSSTTTGRGNEQFFGPGTRLTVL.

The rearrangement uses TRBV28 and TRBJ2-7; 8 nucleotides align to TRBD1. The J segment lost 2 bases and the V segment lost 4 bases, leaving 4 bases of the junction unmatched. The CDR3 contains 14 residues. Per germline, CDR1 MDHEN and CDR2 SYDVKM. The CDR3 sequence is CASSSSGQAYEQYF. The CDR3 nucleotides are TGTGCCAGCAGTTCCTCGGGACAGGCCTACGAGCAGTACTTC.

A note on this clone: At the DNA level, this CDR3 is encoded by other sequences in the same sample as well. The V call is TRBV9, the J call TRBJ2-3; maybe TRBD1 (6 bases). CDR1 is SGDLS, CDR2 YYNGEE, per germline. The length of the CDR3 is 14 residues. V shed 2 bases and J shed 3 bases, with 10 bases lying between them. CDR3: CASSVGRGTDTQYF. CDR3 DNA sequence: TGTGCCAGCAGCGTGGGCAGGGGAACAGATACGCAGTATTTT.

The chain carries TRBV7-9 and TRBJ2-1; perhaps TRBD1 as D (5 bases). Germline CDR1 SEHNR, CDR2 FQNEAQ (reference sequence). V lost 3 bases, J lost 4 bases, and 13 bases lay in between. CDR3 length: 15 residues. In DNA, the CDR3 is TGTGCCAGCAGCTTGACAGCTAGTCTTTACAATGAGCAGTTCTTC. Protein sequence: CASSLTASLYNEQFF.

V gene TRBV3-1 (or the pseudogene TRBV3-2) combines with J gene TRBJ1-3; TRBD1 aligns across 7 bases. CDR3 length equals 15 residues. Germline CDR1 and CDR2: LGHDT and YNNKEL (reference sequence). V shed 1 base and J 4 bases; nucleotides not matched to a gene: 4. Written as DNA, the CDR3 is TGTGCCAGCAGCCAAGCAGGGGGAGGAGGAAACACCATATATTTT. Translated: CASSQAGGGGNTIYF.

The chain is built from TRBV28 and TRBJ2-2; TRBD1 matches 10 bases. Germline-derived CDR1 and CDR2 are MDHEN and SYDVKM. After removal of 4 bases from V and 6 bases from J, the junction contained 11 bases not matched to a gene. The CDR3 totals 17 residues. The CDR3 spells CASSSVGTGVRSGELFF. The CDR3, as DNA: TGTGCCAGCAGTTCGGTAGGGACAGGGGTCCGATCCGGGGAGCTGTTTTTT.

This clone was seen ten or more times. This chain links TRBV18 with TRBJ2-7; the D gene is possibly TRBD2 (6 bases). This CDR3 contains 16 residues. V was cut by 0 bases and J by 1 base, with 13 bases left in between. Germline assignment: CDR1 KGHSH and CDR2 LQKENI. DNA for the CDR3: TGTGCCAGCTCACCACCGATCGCGGGGCCTTCCTACGAGCAGTACTTC. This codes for CASSPPIAGPSYEQYF.

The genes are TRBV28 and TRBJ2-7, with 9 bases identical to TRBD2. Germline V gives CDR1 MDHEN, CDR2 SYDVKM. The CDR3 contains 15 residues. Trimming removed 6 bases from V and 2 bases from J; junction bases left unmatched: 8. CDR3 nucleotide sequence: TGTGCCAGCAGCTCCCCCGCTAGCGGGGCCTACGAGCAGTACTTC. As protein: CASSSPASGAYEQYF.

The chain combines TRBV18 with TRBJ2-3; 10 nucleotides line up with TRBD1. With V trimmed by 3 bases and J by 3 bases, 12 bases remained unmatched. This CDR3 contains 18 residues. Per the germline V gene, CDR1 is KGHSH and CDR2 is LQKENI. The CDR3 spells CASSPITPGQGSTDTQYF. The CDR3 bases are TGTGCCAGCTCACCCATTACTCCGGGACAGGGGTCAACAGATACGCAGTATTTT.

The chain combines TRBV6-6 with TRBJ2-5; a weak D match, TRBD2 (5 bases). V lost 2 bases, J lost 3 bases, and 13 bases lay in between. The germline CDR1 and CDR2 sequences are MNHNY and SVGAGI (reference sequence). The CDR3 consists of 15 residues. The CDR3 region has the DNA TGTGCCAGCAGTTACAAAGTGGGAGTGGAAGAGACCCAGTACTTC. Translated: CASSYKVGVEETQYF.

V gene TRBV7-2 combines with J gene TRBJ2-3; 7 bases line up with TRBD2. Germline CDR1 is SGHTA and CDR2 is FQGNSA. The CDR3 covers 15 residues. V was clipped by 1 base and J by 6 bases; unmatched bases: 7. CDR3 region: CASSLGGRALDTQYF. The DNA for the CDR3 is TGTGCCAGCAGCTTAGGGGGGAGGGCCTTGGATACGCAGTATTTT.

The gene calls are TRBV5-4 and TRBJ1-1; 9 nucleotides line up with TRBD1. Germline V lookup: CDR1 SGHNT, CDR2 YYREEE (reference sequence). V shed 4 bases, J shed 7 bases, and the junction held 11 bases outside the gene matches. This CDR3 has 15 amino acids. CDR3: CASSLRQGGNLEAFF. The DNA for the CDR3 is TGTGCCAGCAGCCTCCGACAGGGGGGGAACCTTGAAGCTTTCTTT.

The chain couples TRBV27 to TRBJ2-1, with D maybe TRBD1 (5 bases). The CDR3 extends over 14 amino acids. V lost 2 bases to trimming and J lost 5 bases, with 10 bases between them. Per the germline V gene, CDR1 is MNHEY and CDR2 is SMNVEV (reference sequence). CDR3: CASSLKQVNNEQFF. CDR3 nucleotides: TGTGCCAGCAGTTTAAAACAGGTTAACAATGAGCAGTTCTTC.

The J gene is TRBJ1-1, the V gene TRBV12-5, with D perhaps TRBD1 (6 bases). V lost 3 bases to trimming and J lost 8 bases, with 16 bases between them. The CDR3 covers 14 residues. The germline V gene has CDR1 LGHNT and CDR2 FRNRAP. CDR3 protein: CASGFYRTVFEAFF. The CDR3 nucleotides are TGTGCTAGTGGTTTTTACCGGACAGTTTTCGAAGCTTTCTTT.

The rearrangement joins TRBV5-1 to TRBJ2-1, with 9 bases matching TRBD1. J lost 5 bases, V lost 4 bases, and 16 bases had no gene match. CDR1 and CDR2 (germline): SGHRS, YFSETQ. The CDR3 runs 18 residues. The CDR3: CASSTLGTGIKLHNEQFF. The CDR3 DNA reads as TGCGCCAGCAGCACACTCGGGACAGGGATTAAACTGCACAATGAGCAGTTCTTC.

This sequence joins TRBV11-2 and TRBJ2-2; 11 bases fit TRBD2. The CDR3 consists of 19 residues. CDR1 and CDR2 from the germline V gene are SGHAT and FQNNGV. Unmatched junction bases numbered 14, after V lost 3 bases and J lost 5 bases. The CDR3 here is CASSFPGNSGRAKTGELFF. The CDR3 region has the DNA TGTGCCAGCAGCTTCCCGGGAAATAGCGGGAGGGCCAAAACCGGGGAGCTGTTTTTT.

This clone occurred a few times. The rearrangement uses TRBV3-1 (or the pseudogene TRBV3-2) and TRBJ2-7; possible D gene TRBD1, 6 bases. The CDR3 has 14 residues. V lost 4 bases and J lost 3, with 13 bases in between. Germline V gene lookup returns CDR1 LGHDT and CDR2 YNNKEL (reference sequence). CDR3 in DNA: TGTGCCAGCAGCCCCGGACTGGACAGCTACGAGCAGTACTTC. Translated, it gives CASSPGLDSYEQYF.

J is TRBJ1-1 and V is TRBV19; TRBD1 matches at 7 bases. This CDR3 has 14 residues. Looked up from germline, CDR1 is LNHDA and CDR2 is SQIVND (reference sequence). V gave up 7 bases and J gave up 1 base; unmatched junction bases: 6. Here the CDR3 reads CASIRRQGNTEAFF. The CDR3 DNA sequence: TGTGCCAGTATTAGGCGACAGGGGAACACTGAAGCTTTCTTT.

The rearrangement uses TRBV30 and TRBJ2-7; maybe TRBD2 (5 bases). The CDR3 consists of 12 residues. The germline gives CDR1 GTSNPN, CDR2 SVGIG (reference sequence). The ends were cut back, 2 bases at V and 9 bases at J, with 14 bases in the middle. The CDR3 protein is CAWSRPGRGQYF. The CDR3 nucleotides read TGTGCCTGGAGTCGACCAGGACGGGGGCAGTACTTC.

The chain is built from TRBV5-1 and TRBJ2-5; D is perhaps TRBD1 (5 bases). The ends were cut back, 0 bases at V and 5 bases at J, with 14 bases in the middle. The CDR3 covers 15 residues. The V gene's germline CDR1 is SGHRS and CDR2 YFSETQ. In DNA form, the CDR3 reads TGCGCCAGCAGCTTGGCGGCCAGGGTGGAGGAGACCCAGTACTTC. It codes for CASSLAARVEETQYF.

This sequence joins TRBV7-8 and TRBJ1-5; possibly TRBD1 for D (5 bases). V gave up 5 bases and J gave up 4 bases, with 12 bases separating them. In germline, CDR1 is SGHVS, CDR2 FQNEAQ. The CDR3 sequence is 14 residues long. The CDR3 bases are TGTGCCAGCAGCCAAGGAGGGACTAATCAGCCCCAGCATTTT. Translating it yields CASSQGGTNQPQHF.

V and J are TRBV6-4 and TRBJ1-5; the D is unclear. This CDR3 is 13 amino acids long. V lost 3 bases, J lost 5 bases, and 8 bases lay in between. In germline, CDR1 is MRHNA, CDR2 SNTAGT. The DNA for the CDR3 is TGTGCCAGCAGTGAACAGTCCGATCAGCCCCAGCATTTT. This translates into CASSEQSDQPQHF.